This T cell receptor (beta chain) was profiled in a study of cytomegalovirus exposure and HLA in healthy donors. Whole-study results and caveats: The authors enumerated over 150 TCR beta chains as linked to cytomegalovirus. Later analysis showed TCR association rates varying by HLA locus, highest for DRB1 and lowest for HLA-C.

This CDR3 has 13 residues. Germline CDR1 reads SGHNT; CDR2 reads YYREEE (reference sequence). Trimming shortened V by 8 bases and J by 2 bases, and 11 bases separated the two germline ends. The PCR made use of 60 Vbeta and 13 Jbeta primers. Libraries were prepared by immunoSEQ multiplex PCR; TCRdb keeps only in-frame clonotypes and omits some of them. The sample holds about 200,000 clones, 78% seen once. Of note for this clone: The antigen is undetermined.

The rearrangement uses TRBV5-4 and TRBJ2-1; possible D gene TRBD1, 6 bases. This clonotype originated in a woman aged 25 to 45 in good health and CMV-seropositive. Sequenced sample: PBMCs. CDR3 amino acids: CARGDTPYNEQFF. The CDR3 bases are TGTGCCAGGGGGGACACCCCCTACAATGAGCAGTTCTTC.